The 16 T cell receptor beta chains given below trace back to one sample, sequenced in a study of metastatic and nonmetastatic thyroid tumors. All patients were untreated before thyroid surgery. TCRdb reanalyzed the PCR reads with MiXCR. Counted here are 35,000 to 40,000 clones, around 20% occurring once; the ten biggest clones make up less than 20%. Sample: blood. Receptor source: a female donor with papillary thyroid cancer or a benign thyroid nodule (not recorded which). Some clones in this sample may be carry-over from other donors' samples.

This chain uses TRBV12-3 or TRBV12-4 with TRBJ1-5, with D possibly being TRBD1 (5 bases). The CDR3 runs 15 residues. The ends were cut back, 7 bases at V and 2 bases at J, with 15 bases in the middle. The CDR3 sequence: CASTVEGLGNQPQHF. The CDR3 DNA is TGTGCCAGCACCGTGGAGGGGTTAGGCAATCAGCCCCAGCATTTT.

Comments on this clone: This may arise from a read error, as a much more abundant clone is one base away. The chain employs TRBV7-2 and TRBJ2-6; the D is unclear. Germline assignment: CDR1 SGHTA and CDR2 FQGNSA. This CDR3 comprises 13 residues. This CDR3 is CSSSSSGANVLTF. CDR3 DNA: TGTTCCAGCAGCTCATCCGGGGCCAACGTCCTGACTTTC.

This chain connects TRBV27 to TRBJ2-1; TRBD2 agrees at 9 bases. Unmatched junction bases numbered 6, after V lost 5 bases and J lost 4 bases. The CDR3 sequence is 15 residues long. Germline-derived CDR1 and CDR2 are MNHEY and SMNVEV (reference sequence). CDR3 sequence (DNA): TGTGCCAGCAGTGGAGCTAGCGGGATTTACAATGAGCAGTTCTTC. Amino acid sequence: CASSGASGIYNEQFF.

In its sample, this clone was seen many times. This chain joins TRBV11-2 and TRBJ2-1; TRBD2 matches 11 bases. The CDR3 is 17 amino acids. J lost 10 bases, V lost 3 bases, and 14 bases had no gene match. Germline CDR1 reads SGHAT; CDR2 reads FQNNGV. For the CDR3, the DNA is TGTGCCAGCAGCTTGGACAGGCCCCTAGCGGGAGGAGGAGAGCAGTTCTTC. Protein product: CASSLDRPLAGGGEQFF.

The CDR3 here is CAWNSGGAGAYEQYF. CDR3 coding DNA: TGTGCCTGGAACAGTGGCGGGGCGGGGGCCTACGAGCAGTACTTC. The rearrangement uses TRBV30 and TRBJ2-7; TRBD2 matches 7 bases. CDR1 GTSNPN and CDR2 SVGIG come from the germline V gene (reference sequence). This CDR3 comprises 15 residues. Trimming cost V 4 bases and J 2 bases; bases outside gene matches: 11. Filled out from reference TRBV30 and TRBJ2-7, the complete variable domain reads SQTIHQWPATLVQPVGSPLSLECTVEGTSNPNLYWYRQAAGRGLQLLFYSVGIGQISSEVPQNLSASRPQDRQFILSSKKLLLSDSGFYLCAWNSGGAGAYEQYFGPGTRLTVT.

This clone has more than one count but fewer than ten. The genes are TRBV11-1 and TRBJ2-1, with D possibly matching TRBD2 (6 bases). The CDR3 is made up of 15 amino acids. CDR1 is SGHAT, CDR2 FQDESV, per germline (reference sequence). Trimming took off 5 bases at V and 1 base at J, with 12 bases between the two ends. The CDR3 protein is CASSQLSGSYNEQFF. CDR3 sequence (DNA): TGTGCCAGCAGCCAGCTTAGCGGATCCTACAATGAGCAGTTCTTC.

Comment on this clone: This may come from a read error, since a much larger clone is one base off. The chain joins TRBV7-9 to TRBJ1-1, with D possibly being TRBD1 (5 bases). Germline lookup yields CDR1 SEHNR and CDR2 FQNEAQ (reference sequence). The CDR3 covers 12 residues. In DNA, the CDR3 is TGTGCCAGCTGCTTGGGGGACACTGAAGCTTTCTTT. Translating gives CASCLGDTEAFF.

As regards this clone: A much bigger clone sits one base away, suggesting this may be a read error. The rearrangement uses TRBV7-3 and TRBJ2-5; 7 nucleotides agree with TRBD1. Germline assignment: CDR1 SGHTA and CDR2 FQGTGA. The CDR3 has 15 amino acids. Trimming at V came to 4 bases and at J to 5 bases, leaving 10 bases not matched to a gene. CDR3 DNA sequence: TGTGCCAGCAGCTCGACAGGGACAAACGGGGAGACCCAGTACTTC. This gives the protein CASSSTGTNGETQYF.

The chain is built from TRBV5-5 and TRBJ1-1; D call uncertain. V was cut by 5 bases and J by 1 base, with 15 bases left in between. This CDR3 region has 15 residues. CDR1 and CDR2 from the germline V gene are SGHKS and YYEKEE (reference sequence). CDR3 protein: CASSLRAGSNTEAFF. In DNA form, the CDR3 reads TGTGCCAGCAGTTTGAGAGCAGGCTCGAACACTGAAGCTTTCTTT.

The chain combines TRBV7-9 with TRBJ1-6; 7 positions agree with TRBD1. The V gene end was trimmed by 2 bases and the J gene end by 13 bases; junction bases not matched to a gene: 8. This CDR3 spans 14 amino acids. CDR1 and CDR2 from the germline V gene are SEHNR and FQNEAQ (reference sequence). For the CDR3, the DNA is TGTGCCAGCAGCTTATCGTTAGGGGGCTCGCCCCTCCACTTT. Amino acid sequence: CASSLSLGGSPLHF.

Only a few counts were recorded for this clone. The chain couples TRBV28 to TRBJ2-7, with a possible D match to TRBD2 (6 bases). The CDR3 extends over 11 amino acids. Germline values: CDR1 MDHEN, CDR2 SYDVKM. The DNA of the CDR3 is TGTTGGGTTAGCGGTCCCTACGAGCAGTACTTC. Its translation is CWVSGPYEQYF.

This rearrangement joins TRBV2 to TRBJ2-5; TRBD2 might be the D (6 bases). This CDR3 is built from 13 residues. Trimming left V 6 bases short and J 3 bases short, with 11 bases between. Germline CDR1 is SNHLY and CDR2 is FYNNEI. CDR3 in DNA: TGTGCCAGCAGGCGTTCGGGGGAAGAGACCCAGTACTTC. It codes for CASRRSGEETQYF.

This clone occurred many times. The genes are TRBV6-1 and TRBJ1-4; TRBD1 agrees at 10 bases. The V gene's germline CDR1 is MNHNS and CDR2 SASEGT. The trim removed 6 bases at V and 4 bases at J, leaving 2 bases unmatched. This CDR3 contains 14 residues. DNA for the CDR3: TGTGCCAGCAGGACAGGGGGCGATAATGAAAAACTGTTTTTT. This gives the protein CASRTGGDNEKLFF.

The rearrangement uses TRBV2 and TRBJ1-1; perhaps TRBD1 as D (5 bases). The ends were cut back, 7 bases at V and 4 bases at J, with 16 bases in the middle. There are 14 residues in the CDR3. Germline-derived CDR1 and CDR2 are SNHLY and FYNNEI. The CDR3 protein is CASTSGGGFTEAFF. CDR3 in DNA: TGTGCCAGCACCTCCGGGGGGGGGTTCACTGAAGCTTTCTTT.

This chain joins TRBV6-2 or TRBV6-3 and TRBJ2-7; tentative D call: TRBD2 (6 bases). Germline V gene data show CDR1 as MNHEY and CDR2 as SVGEGT. This CDR3 region has 17 residues. The V end lost 5 bases, the J end lost 9 bases, and 29 bases lay between the germline ends. CDR3 sequence: CASSHRIPGLLHGVQYF. The CDR3 region has the DNA TGTGCCAGCAGTCATCGTATTCCGGGACTCTTGCATGGGGTGCAGTACTTC.

There are a few counts of this clone. The V gene is TRBV6-5, the J gene TRBJ1-1; 9 bases are shared with TRBD1. Trimming at V came to 5 bases and at J to 3 bases, leaving 4 bases not matched to a gene. Germline-derived CDR1 and CDR2 are MNHEY and SVGAGI. This CDR3 has 14 residues. For the CDR3, the DNA is TGTGCCAGCAGTCTACAGGGGGCGGACACTGAAGCTTTCTTT. Its protein is CASSLQGADTEAFF.